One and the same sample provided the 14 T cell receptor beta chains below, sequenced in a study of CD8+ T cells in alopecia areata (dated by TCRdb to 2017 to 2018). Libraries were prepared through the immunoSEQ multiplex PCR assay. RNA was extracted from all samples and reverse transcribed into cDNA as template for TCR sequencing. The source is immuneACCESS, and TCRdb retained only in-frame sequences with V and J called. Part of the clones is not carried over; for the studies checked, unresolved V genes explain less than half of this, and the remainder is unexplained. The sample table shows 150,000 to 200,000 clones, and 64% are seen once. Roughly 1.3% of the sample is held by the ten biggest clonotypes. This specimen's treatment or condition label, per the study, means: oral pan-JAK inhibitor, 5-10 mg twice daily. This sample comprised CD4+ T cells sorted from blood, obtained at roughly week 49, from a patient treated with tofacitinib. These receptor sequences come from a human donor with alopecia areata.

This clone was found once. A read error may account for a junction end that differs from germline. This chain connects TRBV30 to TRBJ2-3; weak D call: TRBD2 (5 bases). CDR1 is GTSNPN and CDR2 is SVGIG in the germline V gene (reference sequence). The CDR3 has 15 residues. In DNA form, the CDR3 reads TGTGCCTGGGGTGTAAGCGCTAGCCTTACAGATACGCAGTATTTT. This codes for CAWGVSASLTDTQYF.

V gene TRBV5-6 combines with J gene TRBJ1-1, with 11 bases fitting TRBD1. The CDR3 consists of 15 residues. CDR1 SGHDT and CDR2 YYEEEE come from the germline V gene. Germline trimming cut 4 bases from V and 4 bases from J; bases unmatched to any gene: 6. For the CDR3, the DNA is TGTGCCAGCAGCCCACTCGGGACAGGGGGCACTGAAGCTTTCTTT. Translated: CASSPLGTGGTEAFF.

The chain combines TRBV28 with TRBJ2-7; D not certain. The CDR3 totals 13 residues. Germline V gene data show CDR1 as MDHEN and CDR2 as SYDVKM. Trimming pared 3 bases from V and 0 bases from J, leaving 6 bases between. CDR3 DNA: TGTGCCAGCAGTTTCCTAGTCTCCTACGAGCAGTACTTC. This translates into CASSFLVSYEQYF.

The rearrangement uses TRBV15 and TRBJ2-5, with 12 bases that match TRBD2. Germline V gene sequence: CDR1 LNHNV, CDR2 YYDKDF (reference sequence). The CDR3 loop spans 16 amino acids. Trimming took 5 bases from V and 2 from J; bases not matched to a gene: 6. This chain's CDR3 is CATSPLAGGAQETQYF. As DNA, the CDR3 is TGTGCCACCAGCCCGCTAGCGGGGGGGGCTCAAGAGACCCAGTACTTC.

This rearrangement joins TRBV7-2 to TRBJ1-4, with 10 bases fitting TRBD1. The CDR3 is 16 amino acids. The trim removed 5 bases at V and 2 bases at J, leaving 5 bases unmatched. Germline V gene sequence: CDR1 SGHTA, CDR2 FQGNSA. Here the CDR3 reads CASSLDRGTTNEKLFF. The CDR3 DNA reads TGTGCCAGCAGCCTGGACAGGGGGACGACTAATGAAAAACTGTTTTTT.

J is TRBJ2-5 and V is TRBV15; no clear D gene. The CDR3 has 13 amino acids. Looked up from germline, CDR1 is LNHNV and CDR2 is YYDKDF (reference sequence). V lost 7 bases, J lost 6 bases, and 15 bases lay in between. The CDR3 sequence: CATKERSSQTQYF. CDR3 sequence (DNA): TGTGCCACCAAGGAAAGGAGCAGTCAGACCCAGTACTTC. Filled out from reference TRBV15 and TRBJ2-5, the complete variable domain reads DAMVIQNPRYQVTQFGKPVTLSCSQTLNHNVMYWYQQKSSQAPKLLFHYYDKDFNNEADTPDNFQSRRPNTSFCFLDIRSPGLGDTAMYLCATKERSSQTQYFGPGTRLLVL.

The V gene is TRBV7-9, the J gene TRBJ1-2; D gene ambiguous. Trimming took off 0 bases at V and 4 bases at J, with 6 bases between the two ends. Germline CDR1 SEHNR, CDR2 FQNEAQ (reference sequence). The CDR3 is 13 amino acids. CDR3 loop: CASSLARSYGYTF. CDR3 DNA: TGTGCCAGCAGCTTAGCTCGCAGCTATGGCTACACCTTC.

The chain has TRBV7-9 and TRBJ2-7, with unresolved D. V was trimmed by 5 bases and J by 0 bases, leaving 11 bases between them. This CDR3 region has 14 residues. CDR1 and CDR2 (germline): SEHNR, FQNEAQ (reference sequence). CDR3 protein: CASSPDSTSYEQYF. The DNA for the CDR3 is TGTGCCAGCAGCCCCGACTCCACCTCCTACGAGCAGTACTTC.

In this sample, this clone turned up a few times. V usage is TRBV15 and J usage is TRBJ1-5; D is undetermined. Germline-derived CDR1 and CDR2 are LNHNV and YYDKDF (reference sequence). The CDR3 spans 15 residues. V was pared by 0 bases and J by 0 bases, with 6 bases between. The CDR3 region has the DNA TGTGCCACCAGCAGAGATTTGGATAGCAATCAGCCCCAGCATTTT. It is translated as CATSRDLDSNQPQHF.

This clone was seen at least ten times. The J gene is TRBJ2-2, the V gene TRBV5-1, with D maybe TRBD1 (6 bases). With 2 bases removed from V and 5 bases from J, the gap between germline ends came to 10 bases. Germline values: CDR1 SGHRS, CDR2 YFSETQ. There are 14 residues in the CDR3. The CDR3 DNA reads TGCGCCAGCAGCTTTGTACAGGGAACCGGGGAGCTGTTTTTT. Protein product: CASSFVQGTGELFF.

Here the CDR3 reads CASSLTGGAHGGELFF. In DNA form, the CDR3 reads TGTGCCAGCAGCTTGACAGGGGGCGCTCATGGCGGGGAGCTGTTTTTT. The gene calls are TRBV7-9 and TRBJ2-2; 10 bases are shared with TRBD1. The CDR3 has 16 amino acids. J lost 7 bases, V lost 3 bases, and 8 bases had no gene match. Germline values: CDR1 SEHNR, CDR2 FQNEAQ (reference sequence). The full variable domain, rest sourced from reference TRBV7-9 and TRBJ2-2, is DTGVSQNPRHKITKRGQNVTFRCDPISEHNRLYWYRQTLGQGPEFLTYFQNEAQLEKSRLLSDRFSAERPKGSFSTLEIQRTEQGDSAMYLCASSLTGGAHGGELFFGEGSRLTVL.

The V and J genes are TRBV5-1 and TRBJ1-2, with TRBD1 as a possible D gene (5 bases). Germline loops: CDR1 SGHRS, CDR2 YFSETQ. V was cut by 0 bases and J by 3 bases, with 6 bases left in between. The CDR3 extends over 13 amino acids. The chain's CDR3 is CASSLARDYGYTF. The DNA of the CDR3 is TGCGCCAGCAGCTTGGCCAGGGACTATGGCTACACCTTC.

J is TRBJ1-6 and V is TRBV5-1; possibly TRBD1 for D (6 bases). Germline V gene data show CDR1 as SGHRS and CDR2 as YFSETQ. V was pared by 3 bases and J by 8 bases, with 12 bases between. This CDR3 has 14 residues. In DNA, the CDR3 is TGCGCCAGCAGCTCACCAGGGGCGGATTCACCCCTCCACTTT. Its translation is CASSSPGADSPLHF. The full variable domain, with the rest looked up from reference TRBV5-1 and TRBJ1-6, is KAGVTQTPRYLIKTRGQQVTLSCSPISGHRSVSWYQQTPGQGLQFLFEYFSETQRNKGNFPGRFSGRQFSNSRSEMNVSTLELGDSALYLCASSSPGADSPLHFGNGTRLTVT.

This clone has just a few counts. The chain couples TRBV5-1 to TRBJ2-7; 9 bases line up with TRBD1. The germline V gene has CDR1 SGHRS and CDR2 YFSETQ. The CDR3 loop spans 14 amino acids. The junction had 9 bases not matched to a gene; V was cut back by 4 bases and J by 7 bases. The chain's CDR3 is CASSEDRGRGEQYF. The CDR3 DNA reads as TGCGCCAGCAGCGAGGACAGGGGTCGGGGTGAGCAGTACTTC.